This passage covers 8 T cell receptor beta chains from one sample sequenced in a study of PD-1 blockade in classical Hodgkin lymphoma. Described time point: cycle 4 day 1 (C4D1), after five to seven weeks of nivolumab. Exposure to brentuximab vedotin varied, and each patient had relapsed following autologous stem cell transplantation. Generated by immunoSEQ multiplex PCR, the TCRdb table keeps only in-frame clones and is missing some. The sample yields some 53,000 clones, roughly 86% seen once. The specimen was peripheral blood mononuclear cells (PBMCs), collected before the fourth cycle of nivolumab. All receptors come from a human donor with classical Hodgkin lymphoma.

Here the CDR3 DNA reads TGCGCCAGCAGCTTGGAGGGACGAAGCTATGGCTACACCTTC. Its protein product is CASSLEGRSYGYTF. The chain is built from TRBV5-1 and TRBJ1-2; D is possibly TRBD1 (5 bases). Germline CDR1 and CDR2: SGHRS and YFSETQ. Trimming shortened V by 0 bases and J by 4 bases, and 10 bases separated the two germline ends. The CDR3 has 14 residues.

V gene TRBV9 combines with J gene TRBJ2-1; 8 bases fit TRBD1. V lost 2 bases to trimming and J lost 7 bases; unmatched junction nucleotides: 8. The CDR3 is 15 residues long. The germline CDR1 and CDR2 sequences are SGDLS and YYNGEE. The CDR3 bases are TGTGCCAGCAGCGTCGGGACAGGTATGGGGAATGAGCAGTTCTTC. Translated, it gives CASSVGTGMGNEQFF.

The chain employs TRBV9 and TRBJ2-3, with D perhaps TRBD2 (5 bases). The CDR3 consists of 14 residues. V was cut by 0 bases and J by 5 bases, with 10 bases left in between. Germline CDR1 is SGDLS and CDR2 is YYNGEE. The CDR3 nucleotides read TGTGCCAGCAGCGTAGTGTCCGAGGGAGATACGCAGTATTTT. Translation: CASSVVSEGDTQYF.

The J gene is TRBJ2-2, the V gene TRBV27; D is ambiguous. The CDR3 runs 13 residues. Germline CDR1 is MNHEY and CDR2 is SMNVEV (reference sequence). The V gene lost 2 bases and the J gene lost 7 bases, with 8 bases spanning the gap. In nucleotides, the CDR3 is TGTGCCAGCAGTTTAACCCCCGGCGGGGAGCTGTTTTTT. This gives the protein CASSLTPGGELFF.

CDR3 coding DNA: TGTGCCAGTAGCCCGGGTCGGGCACCCCTCCACTTT. Translating gives CASSPGRAPLHF. The chain is built from TRBV19 and TRBJ1-6; the D is unclear. V shed 6 bases and J shed 11 bases, with 11 bases lying between them. CDR1 is LNHDA and CDR2 is SQIVND in the germline V gene (reference sequence). The CDR3 has 12 residues. Full variable domain (missing parts from reference TRBV19 and TRBJ1-6): DGGITQSPKYLFRKEGQNVTLSCEQNLNHDAMYWYRQDPGQGLRLIYYSQIVNDFQKGDIAEGYSVSREKKESFPLTVTSAQKNPTAFYLCASSPGRAPLHFGNGTRLTVT.

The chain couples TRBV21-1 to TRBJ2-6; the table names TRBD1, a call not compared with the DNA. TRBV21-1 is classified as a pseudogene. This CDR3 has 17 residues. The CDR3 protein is CASSNSGQSSGANVLTF. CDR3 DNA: TGTGCCAGCAGCAATTCCGGACAGAGCTCTGGGGCCAACGTCCTGACTTTC.

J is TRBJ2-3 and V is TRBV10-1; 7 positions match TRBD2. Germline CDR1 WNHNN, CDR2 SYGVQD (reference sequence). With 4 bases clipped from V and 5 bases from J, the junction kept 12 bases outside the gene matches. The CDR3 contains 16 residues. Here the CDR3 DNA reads TGCGCCAGCAGTGGGGCTAGCGGAAGGAGGATAGATACGCAGTATTTT. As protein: CASSGASGRRIDTQYF.

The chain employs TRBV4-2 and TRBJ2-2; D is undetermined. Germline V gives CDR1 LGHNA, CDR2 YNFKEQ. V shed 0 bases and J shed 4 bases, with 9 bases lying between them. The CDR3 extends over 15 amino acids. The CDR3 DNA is TGTGCCAGCAGCCAAGAATGGAGCCTCACCGGGGAGCTGTTTTTT. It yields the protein CASSQEWSLTGELFF.